The present entry profiles one T cell receptor (beta chain) with its context. This record belongs to a study of STAT5B mutations in CD4+ large granular lymphocyte leukemia. Produced via immunoSEQ multiplex PCR; TCRdb's table is partial and in-frame only. The sample consists of 30,000 to 40,000 clones, approximately 82% of them appearing once. V was cut by 0 bases and J by 3 bases, with 7 bases left in between. CDR3 length: 13 amino acids. CDR1 and CDR2 from the germline V gene are SGHDT and YYEEEE. The sample comprised CD4+ T cells from blood buffy coats. The clonotype was recovered from a human donor in good health. The chain employs TRBV5-6 and TRBJ2-7; no firm D call. CDR3 nucleotide sequence: TGTGCCAGCAGCTTGGGACGGATCTACGAGCAGTACTTC. Its protein is CASSLGRIYEQYF.